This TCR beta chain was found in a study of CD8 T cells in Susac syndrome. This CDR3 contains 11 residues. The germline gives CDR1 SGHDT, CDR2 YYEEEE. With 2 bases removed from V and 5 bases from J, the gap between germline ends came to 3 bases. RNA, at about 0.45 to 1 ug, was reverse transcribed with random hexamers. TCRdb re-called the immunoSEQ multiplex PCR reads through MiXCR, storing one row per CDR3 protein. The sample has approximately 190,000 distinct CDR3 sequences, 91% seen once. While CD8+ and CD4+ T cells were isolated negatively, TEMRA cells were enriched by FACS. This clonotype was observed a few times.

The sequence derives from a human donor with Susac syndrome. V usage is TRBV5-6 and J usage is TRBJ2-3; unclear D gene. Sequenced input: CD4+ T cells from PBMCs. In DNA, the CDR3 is TGTGCCAGCAGCTTAAGAGATACGCAGTATTTT. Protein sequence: CASSLRDTQYF.